These 27 T cell receptor beta chains were all obtained from the same sample, sequenced in a study of OX40 agonist ivuxolimab in advanced cancers. The assay was immunoSEQ multiplex PCR, and TCRdb's table has in-frame clones only and misses some. The sample records some 13,000 clones, under 80% being singletons. The sequences come from CD4+ or CD8+ T cells sorted from blood, collected in a trial of the OX40 agonist ivuxolimab. The receptor source for this set is an adult with an advanced solid tumor such as melanoma, head and neck, liver or kidney cancer.

The chain combines TRBV7-2 with TRBJ2-7, with 9 bases fitting TRBD1. The V and J ends lost 3 bases and 5 bases, in that order; junction bases with no gene match: 2. From germline, CDR1 is SGHTA and CDR2 FQGNSA. The CDR3 spans 13 residues. Here the CDR3 DNA reads TGTGCCAGCAGCTTTGGACAGGGGCACGAGCAGTACTTC. It codes for CASSFGQGHEQYF.

V and J are TRBV10-3 and TRBJ1-3; D unclear. From germline, CDR1 is ENHRY and CDR2 SYGVKD. V was trimmed by 7 bases and J by 3 bases, leaving 13 bases between them. The CDR3 contains 14 residues. Written as DNA, the CDR3 is TGTGCCATCACTCCAAAGGGCGGTGGAAACACCATATATTTT. It specifies CAITPKGGGNTIYF.

This clone appeared a few times. J is TRBJ2-3 and V is TRBV11-2; D unclear. The CDR3 runs 15 residues. V was trimmed by 2 bases and J by 6 bases, leaving 15 bases between them. Germline CDR1 is SGHAT and CDR2 is FQNNGV. This CDR3 is CASSLFWSLGDTQYF. The CDR3 DNA follows: TGTGCCAGCAGCTTATTTTGGTCCCTTGGTGATACGCAGTATTTT. The full variable domain, with the rest looked up from reference TRBV11-2 and TRBJ2-3, is EAGVAQSPRYKIIEKRQSVAFWCNPISGHATLYWYQQILGQGPKLLIQFQNNGVVDDSQLPKDRFSAERLKGVDSTLKIQPAKLEDSAVYLCASSLFWSLGDTQYFGPGTRLTVL.

The chain recombines TRBV6-1 with TRBJ1-4; the match to TRBD1 covers 11 bases. This CDR3 comprises 15 residues. V was pared by 1 base and J by 6 bases, with 1 base of the junction left unmatched. In germline, CDR1 is MNHNS, CDR2 SASEGT. CDR3 sequence reads: CASSEGTGGYEKLFF. The CDR3 nucleotides read TGTGCCAGCAGTGAAGGGACAGGGGGCTATGAAAAACTGTTTTTT.

This sequence joins TRBV7-2 and TRBJ2-5; 10 bases agree with TRBD2. This CDR3 has 16 amino acids. Germline CDR1 SGHTA, CDR2 FQGNSA. V trimming: 5 bases; J trimming: 7 bases; junction bases outside the gene matches: 13. This CDR3 reads CASSLGGSGRLGTQYF. CDR3 coding DNA: TGTGCCAGCAGCCTAGGGGGTAGCGGGAGGCTGGGGACCCAGTACTTC.

The V gene is TRBV5-8, the J gene TRBJ2-1; D gene uncertain. The CDR3 extends over 13 amino acids. The germline V gene has CDR1 SGHTS and CDR2 YDEGEE. Between the trimmed V and J ends, which lost 1 base and 5 bases, there was a span of 7 bases. The CDR3 DNA follows: TGTGCCAGCAGCTTGCCGGGTAACAATGAGCAGTTCTTC. This translates into CASSLPGNNEQFF. Looking up the rest from reference TRBV5-8 and TRBJ2-1 gives the full variable domain: EAGVTQSPTHLIKTRGQQATLRCSPISGHTSVYWYQQALGLGLQFLLWYDEGEERNRGNFPPRFSGRQFPNYSSELNVNALELEDSALYLCASSLPGNNEQFFGPGTRLTVL.

The CDR3: CASSLGTSGFYNEQFF. The CDR3 DNA reads as TGTGCCAGCAGCTTAGGGACTAGCGGCTTCTACAATGAGCAGTTCTTC. This chain links TRBV7-3 with TRBJ2-1, with TRBD2 matching over 11 bases. V was clipped by 2 bases and J by 3 bases; unmatched bases: 3. The CDR3 covers 16 residues. Per germline, CDR1 SGHTA and CDR2 FQGTGA.

The gene calls are TRBV7-8 and TRBJ1-5, with 7 bases aligning to TRBD1. This CDR3 contains 15 residues. The germline V gene has CDR1 SGHVS and CDR2 FQNEAQ. V shed 5 bases, J shed 1 base, and the junction held 5 bases outside the gene matches. The CDR3 DNA sequence: TGTGCCAGCAGCGCACCGGGACAGAGCAATCAGCCCCAGCATTTT. Translated: CASSAPGQSNQPQHF.

V and J are TRBV29-1 and TRBJ2-2; 8 bases agree with TRBD1. The CDR3 covers 22 residues. J gave up 6 bases and V 1 base, and 28 bases lay outside the gene matches. CDR1 is SQVTM, CDR2 ANQGSEA, per germline. The CDR3 loop reads CSVEVFAQWDRNPGGVAGELFF. For the CDR3, the DNA is TGCAGCGTTGAAGTATTTGCTCAATGGGACAGGAACCCGGGCGGGGTGGCCGGGGAGCTGTTTTTT.

This CDR3 is CASSLSPDRDAFF. CDR3 bases: TGTGCCAGCAGTCTCTCACCCGACAGGGATGCTTTCTTT. The V gene is TRBV27, the J gene TRBJ1-1, with 7 bases lining up with TRBD1. The CDR3 is made up of 13 amino acids. The V gene's germline CDR1 is MNHEY and CDR2 SMNVEV (reference sequence). J lost 11 bases, V lost 5 bases, and 11 bases had no gene match.

J is TRBJ2-1 and V is TRBV5-6; no reliable D call. Trimming removed 4 bases from V and 3 bases from J, with 11 bases in between. From germline, CDR1 is SGHDT and CDR2 YYEEEE. The CDR3 loop spans 14 amino acids. CDR3 in amino acids: CASSRYMDYNEQFF. For the CDR3, the DNA is TGTGCCAGCAGCAGATACATGGACTACAATGAGCAGTTCTTC.

Remarks on this clone: Its ends do not fully match the called genes, so a read error is possible. The rearrangement uses TRBV5-1 and TRBJ2-3; 7 bases line up with TRBD2. The length of the CDR3 is 19 residues. Germline V gene lookup returns CDR1 SGHRS and CDR2 YFSETQ. The CDR3 protein is CASSWGVFSSGPSGDTQFF. The CDR3 DNA reads as TGCGCCAGCAGCTGGGGGGTTTTTTCTAGCGGACCGTCGGGAGATACGCAGTTTTTT.

The chain couples TRBV6-1 to TRBJ2-7; D ambiguous. The CDR3 extends over 12 amino acids. Germline V lookup: CDR1 MNHNS, CDR2 SASEGT. V shed 2 bases and J shed 6 bases, with 8 bases lying between them. DNA of the CDR3: TGTGCCAGCAGTGAATCTGGGATCGAGCAGTACTTC. Amino acid sequence: CASSESGIEQYF.

The chain joins TRBV5-1 to TRBJ1-1, with D tentatively TRBD1 (5 bases). Germline V lookup: CDR1 SGHRS, CDR2 YFSETQ. This CDR3 is built from 14 residues. The V and J ends lost 4 bases and 5 bases respectively, with 15 bases between them. For the CDR3, the DNA is TGCGCCAGCAGCAACAGGCCGGTGGGGACTGAAGCTTTCTTT. It is translated as CASSNRPVGTEAFF.

The V gene is TRBV9, the J gene TRBJ2-1; 9 positions agree with TRBD1. The CDR3 totals 16 residues. Germline-derived CDR1 and CDR2 are SGDLS and YYNGEE. V lost 4 bases, J lost 4 bases, and 9 bases stayed unmatched. The CDR3 coding sequence is TGTGCCAGCAGCTCCACCGGGACAGGGAATTACAATGAGCAGTTCTTC. Residues: CASSSTGTGNYNEQFF. Variable domain in full (rest from reference TRBV9 and TRBJ2-1): DSGVTQTPKHLITATGQRVTLRCSPRSGDLSVYWYQQSLDQGLQFLIQYYNGEERAKGNILERFSAQQFPDLHSELNLSSLELGDSALYFCASSSTGTGNYNEQFFGPGTRLTVL.

The chain employs TRBV2 and TRBJ1-2; D gene ambiguous. The CDR3 is 15 residues long. Deletions cut 4 bases from V and 0 bases from J, with 12 bases between. Looked up from germline, CDR1 is SNHLY and CDR2 is FYNNEI. The CDR3 is CASSARTGANYGYTF. CDR3 DNA sequence: TGTGCCAGCAGTGCTCGGACGGGAGCTAACTATGGCTACACCTTC.

The chain couples TRBV9 to TRBJ1-3, with D unclear. Germline V lookup: CDR1 SGDLS, CDR2 YYNGEE. This CDR3 comprises 15 residues. With 0 bases removed from V and 2 bases from J, the gap between germline ends came to 9 bases. The DNA of the CDR3 is TGTGCCAGCAGCGTAGGGAGCGGTGCTGGAAACACCATATATTTT. This sequence encodes CASSVGSGAGNTIYF.

V and J are TRBV27 and TRBJ2-1, with no clear D. This CDR3 has 16 residues. Germline V gene lookup returns CDR1 MNHEY and CDR2 SMNVEV (reference sequence). V lost 6 bases and J lost 0, with 15 bases in between. CDR3 sequence (DNA): TGTGCCAGCAGCATGTTTGGCGAAAGCTCCTACAATGAGCAGTTCTTC. This sequence encodes CASSMFGESSYNEQFF.

This chain joins TRBV13 and TRBJ1-2; D possibly corresponds to TRBD1 (6 bases). The germline V gene has CDR1 PRHDT and CDR2 FYEKMQ (reference sequence). The CDR3 has 17 residues. The V end was cut by 1 base, the J end by 3 bases, with 18 bases between. CDR3 residues: CASSLAGGGEEHYGYTF. The CDR3 DNA follows: TGTGCCAGCAGCTTAGCGGGGGGCGGGGAGGAGCACTATGGCTACACCTTC.

The V gene is TRBV16, the J gene TRBJ2-1; D may be TRBD2 (6 bases). CDR3 size: 15 residues. Deletions cut 0 bases from V and 0 bases from J, with 6 bases between. Germline V gene data show CDR1 as KGHSY and CDR2 as FQNENV. CDR3 nucleotides: TGTGCCAGCAGCCAATCCGGGAGCTCCTACAATGAGCAGTTCTTC. Protein product: CASSQSGSSYNEQFF.

This rearrangement joins TRBV4-1 to TRBJ2-1; D is undetermined. CDR1 is MGHRA, CDR2 YSYEKL, per germline. V lost 0 bases and J lost 2, with 2 bases in between. The CDR3 covers 13 residues. The CDR3 loop is CASSQDTYNEQFF. The CDR3 DNA sequence: TGCGCCAGCAGCCAAGATACCTACAATGAGCAGTTCTTC.

This clone occurred a few times. V gene TRBV11-1 combines with J gene TRBJ2-5; D not certain. Germline loops: CDR1 SGHAT, CDR2 FQDESV (reference sequence). The length of the CDR3 is 13 residues. V gave up 5 bases and J gave up 6 bases, with 13 bases separating them. CDR3 bases: TGTGCCAGCAGCCCCCCCCTAGGGAAGACCCAGTACTTC. Translating it yields CASSPPLGKTQYF.

The V call is TRBV25-1, the J call TRBJ2-2; 8 nucleotides align to TRBD1. V lost 6 bases to trimming and J lost 6 bases; unmatched junction nucleotides: 3. The CDR3 runs 13 residues. From germline, CDR1 is MGHDK and CDR2 SYGVNS. The CDR3 nucleotides read TGTGCCAGCAGGACAGGGGAGGCCGGGGAGCTGTTTTTT. Its protein is CASRTGEAGELFF.

This chain links TRBV3-2 with TRBJ2-7. TRBV3-2 is marked as a pseudogene. CDR3 length equals 8 residues. The CDR3 nucleotides are TGTGCCAGCGGCGAGCAGTACTTC. Translated, it gives CASGEQYF.

This clone was seen more than once but under ten times. The chain carries TRBV4-2 and TRBJ2-7, with 9 bases lining up with TRBD2. Trimming cost V 3 bases and J 1 base; bases outside gene matches: 4. This CDR3 spans 15 amino acids. Germline V CDR1 and CDR2: LGHNA, YNFKEQ. The CDR3 nucleotides are TGTGCCAGCAGCCAGGAGACTAGCGGTTCCTACGAGCAGTACTTC. This encodes CASSQETSGSYEQYF.

The chain is built from TRBV19 and TRBJ2-7, with D perhaps matching TRBD2 (6 bases). V lost 1 base to trimming and J lost 3 bases, with 7 bases between them. The CDR3 totals 13 residues. Germline V lookup: CDR1 LNHDA, CDR2 SQIVND (reference sequence). CDR3 region: CASSIGLVYEQYF. The CDR3 bases are TGTGCCAGTAGTATAGGACTAGTCTACGAGCAGTACTTC.

This clone has a handful of counts. The chain recombines TRBV6-5 with TRBJ1-1; maybe TRBD1 (5 bases). V shed 7 bases and J shed 11 bases, with 17 bases lying between them. Per the germline V gene, CDR1 is MNHEY and CDR2 is SVGAGI. The CDR3 is 12 amino acids. The CDR3 here is CASTSMGGRAFF. The CDR3 nucleotides read TGTGCCAGCACCTCGATGGGGGGACGCGCTTTCTTT.